A single sample is the source of the 17 T cell receptor beta chains below, sequenced in a study of blood T cell repertoires in COVID-19. Data came from immunoSEQ multiplex PCR; TCRdb stores just in-frame clones and leaves some out. The sample includes tens of thousands of clones, roughly 91% seen only once; the top ten take about 8.3%. Sample: peripheral blood. These receptors all stem from a man aged 45-65 years with active COVID-19.

This chain joins TRBV7-8 and TRBJ2-5; 8 bases align to TRBD1. V lost 2 bases, J lost 2 bases, and 7 bases stayed unmatched. This CDR3 comprises 16 residues. Per germline, CDR1 SGHVS and CDR2 FQNEAQ. CDR3 sequence: CASSLKFGTGQETQYF. The CDR3 bases are TGTGCCAGCAGCTTAAAGTTTGGGACAGGACAAGAGACCCAGTACTTC.

The rearrangement uses TRBV9 and TRBJ2-2; TRBD2 might be the D (5 bases). CDR1 is SGDLS, CDR2 YYNGEE, per germline. This CDR3 region has 16 residues. V was shortened by 3 bases and J by 2 bases, with 14 bases between the two germline ends. The CDR3 sequence is CASSARGSLNTGELFF. CDR3 nucleotide sequence: TGTGCCAGCAGCGCTCGCGGGTCGTTAAACACCGGGGAGCTGTTTTTT.

The CDR3 DNA reads as TGTGCCAGCAGCCGAGGCCCCTTAACAGGTGAGCAGTTCTTC. This sequence encodes CASSRGPLTGEQFF. This chain joins TRBV28 and TRBJ2-1; weak D call: TRBD1 (5 bases). The germline gives CDR1 MDHEN, CDR2 SYDVKM. V dropped 6 bases and J dropped 9 bases, with 18 bases sitting between them. The CDR3 sequence is 14 residues long.

The sample holds one count of this clone. The gene calls are TRBV19 and TRBJ2-2; D is possibly TRBD1 (6 bases). Germline V gene data show CDR1 as LNHDA and CDR2 as SQIVND (reference sequence). Between the trimmed V and J ends, which lost 5 bases and 7 bases, there was a span of 20 bases. The CDR3 spans 16 residues. CDR3 amino acids: CASSVYGGVEDGELFF. The DNA for the CDR3 is TGTGCCAGTAGTGTGTATGGGGGCGTTGAAGACGGGGAGCTGTTTTTT.

This chain connects TRBV4-3 to TRBJ1-5; D unclear. Germline lookup yields CDR1 LGHNA and CDR2 YSLEER. V dropped 1 base and J dropped 6 bases, with 7 bases sitting between them. CDR3 length equals 13 residues. In DNA form, the CDR3 reads TGCGCCAGCAGCCAAGGAGGAGGTCAGCCCCAGCATTTT. Its translation is CASSQGGGQPQHF.

The chain recombines TRBV7-9 with TRBJ2-7, with D unclear. Germline CDR1 is SEHNR and CDR2 is FQNEAQ (reference sequence). V dropped 1 base and J dropped 0 bases, with 7 bases sitting between them. The CDR3 runs to 14 residues. The CDR3 spells CASSLGASSYEQYF. DNA of the CDR3: TGTGCCAGCAGCTTAGGGGCCAGCTCCTACGAGCAGTACTTC.

This chain links TRBV7-2 with TRBJ1-1; D not certain. CDR1 and CDR2 from the germline V gene are SGHTA and FQGNSA. With 1 base removed from V and 2 bases from J, the gap between germline ends came to 5 bases. The CDR3 runs to 13 residues. The CDR3 nucleotides read TGTGCCAGCAGCTTAGACCTAAACACTGAAGCTTTCTTT. It translates to CASSLDLNTEAFF.

The chain has TRBV3-1 (or the pseudogene TRBV3-2) and TRBJ1-1, with TRBD1 identical over 8 bases. Germline lookup yields CDR1 LGHDT and CDR2 YNNKEL (reference sequence). V shed 4 bases and J 8 bases; nucleotides not matched to a gene: 12. The CDR3 has 15 amino acids. Written as DNA, the CDR3 is TGTGCCAGCAGCCCTACTCCGGGACAGGTTGCGGAAGCTTTCTTT. It codes for CASSPTPGQVAEAFF.

The chain links TRBV28 to TRBJ2-1, with 14 bases lining up with TRBD2. CDR3 size: 17 residues. Trimming took 6 bases from V and 6 from J; bases not matched to a gene: 10. CDR1 is MDHEN and CDR2 is SYDVKM in the germline V gene. CDR3 in amino acids: CASSPNTGTSGGNEQFF. CDR3 sequence (DNA): TGTGCCAGCAGCCCAAATACCGGGACTAGCGGGGGCAATGAGCAGTTCTTC.

The V call is TRBV7-9, the J call TRBJ2-7; tentative D call: TRBD1 (6 bases). This CDR3 comprises 13 residues. Per the germline V gene, CDR1 is SEHNR and CDR2 is FQNEAQ (reference sequence). The V gene lost 8 bases and the J gene lost 2 bases, with 13 bases spanning the gap. Here the CDR3 reads CASSLGQPYEQYF. CDR3 sequence (DNA): TGTGCCAGCTCCCTGGGACAACCCTACGAGCAGTACTTC. The complete variable domain, with remaining parts taken from reference TRBV7-9 and TRBJ2-7, reads DTGVSQNPRHKITKRGQNVTFRCDPISEHNRLYWYRQTLGQGPEFLTYFQNEAQLEKSRLLSDRFSAERPKGSFSTLEIQRTEQGDSAMYLCASSLGQPYEQYFGPGTRLTVT.

A few counts support this clone. The chain employs TRBV7-2 and TRBJ2-3, with 10 nucleotides matching TRBD1. Trimming removed 4 bases from V and 6 bases from J; junction bases left unmatched: 7. Germline V gene lookup returns CDR1 SGHTA and CDR2 FQGNSA. The CDR3 totals 15 residues. The CDR3 bases are TGTGCCAGCAGCTCCCAGACAGGGGGCCATGATACGCAGTATTTT. Amino acids: CASSSQTGGHDTQYF. Looking up the rest from reference TRBV7-2 and TRBJ2-3 gives the full variable domain: GAGVSQSPSNKVTEKGKDVELRCDPISGHTALYWYRQSLGQGLEFLIYFQGNSAPDKSGLPSDRFSAERTGGSVSTLTIQRTQQEDSAVYLCASSSQTGGHDTQYFGPGTRLTVL.

The chain is built from TRBV19 and TRBJ1-2; D ambiguous. Trimming removed 0 bases at V and 7 bases at J, with 15 bases between. The germline V gene encodes CDR1 LNHDA and CDR2 SQIVND (reference sequence). The CDR3 is 15 amino acids. CDR3 DNA sequence: TGTGCCAGTAGTATAGAGAGCGAGGGTCTGGCTGGCTACACCTTC. This encodes CASSIESEGLAGYTF.

The V gene is TRBV6-5, the J gene TRBJ2-7; no definite D call. Germline values: CDR1 MNHEY, CDR2 SVGAGI. Trimming cost V 8 bases and J 2 bases, with 16 bases left between them. The CDR3 is made up of 14 amino acids. This CDR3 reads CASSLRRSPYEQYF. CDR3 in DNA: TGTGCCAGCTCCCTCAGGCGCTCCCCCTACGAGCAGTACTTC.

This clone was seen a single time. The rearrangement uses TRBV7-7 and TRBJ2-3, with D hard to call. The CDR3 length is 14 residues. Germline-derived CDR1 and CDR2 are SSHAT and FNYEAQ (reference sequence). Deletions cut 2 bases from V and 4 bases from J, with 10 bases between. The CDR3 region is CASSLQAPPDTQYF. Written as DNA, the CDR3 is TGTGCCAGCAGCTTACAGGCCCCTCCAGATACGCAGTATTTT.

The chain employs TRBV7-2 and TRBJ1-5, with TRBD1 matching over 11 bases. The CDR3 covers 18 residues. J gave up 7 bases and V 0 bases, and 11 bases lay outside the gene matches. Germline CDR1 reads SGHTA; CDR2 reads FQGNSA. The CDR3 sequence is CASSLARTGGEVIQPQHF. For the CDR3, the DNA is TGTGCCAGCAGCTTAGCTAGGACAGGGGGCGAAGTTATCCAGCCCCAGCATTTT.

This clone was seen just once. V usage is TRBV20-1 and J usage is TRBJ2-4; D gene unclear. The CDR3 consists of 11 residues. Trimming removed 6 bases at V and 15 bases at J, with 18 bases between. Germline-derived CDR1 and CDR2 are DFQATT and SNEGSKA (reference sequence). The CDR3 loop is CSAPDLGRRYF. In DNA, the CDR3 is TGCAGTGCACCAGATCTGGGTCGGAGGTACTTC.

The chain carries TRBV11-2 and TRBJ1-1; D remains unclear. This CDR3 has 15 amino acids. CDR1 and CDR2 (germline): SGHAT, FQNNGV. V was pared by 1 base and J by 2 bases, with 11 bases between. CDR3 protein: CASSLAPRSNTEAFF. The CDR3 nucleotides are TGTGCCAGCAGCTTAGCTCCACGGAGTAACACTGAAGCTTTCTTT.